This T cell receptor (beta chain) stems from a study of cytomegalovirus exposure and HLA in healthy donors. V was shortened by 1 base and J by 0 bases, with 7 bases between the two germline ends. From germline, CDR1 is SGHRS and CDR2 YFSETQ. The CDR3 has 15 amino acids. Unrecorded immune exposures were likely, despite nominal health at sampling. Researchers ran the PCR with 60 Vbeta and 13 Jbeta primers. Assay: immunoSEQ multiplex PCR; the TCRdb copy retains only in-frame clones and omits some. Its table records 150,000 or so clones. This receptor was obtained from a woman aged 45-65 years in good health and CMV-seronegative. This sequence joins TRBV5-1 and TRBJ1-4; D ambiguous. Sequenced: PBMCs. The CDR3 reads CASSLLAATNEKLFF. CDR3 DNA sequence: TGCGCCAGCAGCTTGCTCGCAGCAACTAATGAAAAACTGTTTTTT.